A single TCR beta chain is shown here with its context. Its antigen target is currently unknown. The input lacks base qualities; no much larger clone sits a single base away. All of the isolated RNA was reverse transcribed with the High Capacity cDNA Reverse Transcription Kit, so expressed TCRB transcripts were sequenced. Deep immunoSEQ sequencing was applied to naive, central memory and regulatory T cell samples, giving an average of approximately 4 million total reads per sample. Sorted cells were lysed in RLT buffer and RNA was extracted with DNase-treated RNeasy Micro or Mini kits, depending on cell number. To prevent cross-contamination, every cell subset was processed on its own, while patient and healthy donor samples were processed together. The immunoSEQ multiplex PCR was used to amplify TCRB sequences from cDNA, yielding 87-bp fragments that span the CDR3 region. Amplicons were sequenced on the Illumina HiSeq platform. The published analysis was carried out like this. PCR bias was computationally corrected using synthetic template baselines, reads within Hamming distance 2 were collapsed, and singletons that could not be merged were discarded. Reads were aligned to IMGT to assign V, D and J genes, CDR3 length, and insertions or deletions at six rearrangement sites. Within each subset, clonotype counts were normalized to the number of sorted cells before true diversity and Gini coefficients were calculated with the tcR R package. The overlap coefficient, calculated on TCRB nucleotide sequences, was used to quantify repertoire sharing. Sourced from immuneACCESS, this table was stored by TCRdb with only in-frame sequences that have V and J called. A share of the clones is absent; for the studies checked, an unresolved V gene accounts for under half, and the remainder has no known explanation. The V and J calls and clone size were taken over from that table, and D and trimming were inferred from the DNA. Present in this sample are 130,000 or so clones, about 17% of which were seen just once. Less than 3% of the sample lies in the top ten.

This entry belongs to a study of beta chain features in type 1 diabetes (dated by TCRdb to between 2018 and 2020). A note on the overall study: Mean age, gender distribution, total cell number and subset yield were not different between patients and healthy donors. Across all samples, 107,917,701 sorted cells were examined, and cell number per subset correlated strongly with RNA yield. The study compared TCRB repertoires of sorted circulating CD4+ T cell subsets between recently diagnosed type 1 diabetes patients and matched healthy donors. Naive and central memory subsets were obtained from all 28 donors, but regulatory and stem cell-like memory subsets were isolated from only 8 patients and 8 healthy donors. Broad study findings and their caveats: In all four CD4+ subsets, TCRB CDR3 length was moderately but significantly shorter in type 1 diabetes patients. Naive, central memory and regulatory TCRB repertoires appeared to be more similar among patients than among healthy donors. Only small numbers of individuals were included in the HLA sub-analyses, which left unresolved whether HLA type had any influence on TCRB rearrangement. At VDJ recombination sites, patients with type 1 diabetes made fewer insertions and deleted more nucleotides, a pattern implying thymic rearrangement abnormalities. Sequencing cDNA rather than genomic DNA could over-represent highly expressing activated cells, although activation and CD3 levels did not differ between groups. PCR may preferentially amplify shorter templates, but because patient and control samples were amplified and corrected together, any resulting skew would affect both groups equally.

There are 14 amino acids in the CDR3, from cysteine to phenylalanine inclusive. CDR3 DNA only is kept here, 42 bases in frame from base 1. CDR1 is given as SEHNR and CDR2 as FQNEAQ, both from the germline V gene (reference sequence). V lost 3 bases and J lost 4 bases, and the count of bases not matched to a germline gene is 2. Each donor gave one peripheral blood draw, approximately 120 mL on average, collected into heparinised tubes. Using a panel that included CD45RO, CCR7, CD25, CD127, CD95 and CD27, naive, central memory, regulatory and stem cell-like memory CD4+ T cells were sorted on a BD FACSAria II. Every sorted population had a purity above 95%. Right away, PBMCs were isolated by Lymphoprep density gradient centrifugation and were stained directly, with no culture step. So that batch effects would be minimized, each experiment stained and sorted samples in pairs, pairing one healthy donor with one patient.

The TCR originated in a man aged 25 to 45 with type 1 diabetes. Rearrangement joined TRBV7-9 to TRBJ1-5, with 8 middle bases fitting TRBD1. The sequencing sample was made of central memory CD4+ T cells from blood. This receptor has the CDR3 CASSFTGGNQPQHF. The DNA sequence is TGTGCCAGCAGCTTCACAGGGGGGAATCAGCCCCAGCATTTT.